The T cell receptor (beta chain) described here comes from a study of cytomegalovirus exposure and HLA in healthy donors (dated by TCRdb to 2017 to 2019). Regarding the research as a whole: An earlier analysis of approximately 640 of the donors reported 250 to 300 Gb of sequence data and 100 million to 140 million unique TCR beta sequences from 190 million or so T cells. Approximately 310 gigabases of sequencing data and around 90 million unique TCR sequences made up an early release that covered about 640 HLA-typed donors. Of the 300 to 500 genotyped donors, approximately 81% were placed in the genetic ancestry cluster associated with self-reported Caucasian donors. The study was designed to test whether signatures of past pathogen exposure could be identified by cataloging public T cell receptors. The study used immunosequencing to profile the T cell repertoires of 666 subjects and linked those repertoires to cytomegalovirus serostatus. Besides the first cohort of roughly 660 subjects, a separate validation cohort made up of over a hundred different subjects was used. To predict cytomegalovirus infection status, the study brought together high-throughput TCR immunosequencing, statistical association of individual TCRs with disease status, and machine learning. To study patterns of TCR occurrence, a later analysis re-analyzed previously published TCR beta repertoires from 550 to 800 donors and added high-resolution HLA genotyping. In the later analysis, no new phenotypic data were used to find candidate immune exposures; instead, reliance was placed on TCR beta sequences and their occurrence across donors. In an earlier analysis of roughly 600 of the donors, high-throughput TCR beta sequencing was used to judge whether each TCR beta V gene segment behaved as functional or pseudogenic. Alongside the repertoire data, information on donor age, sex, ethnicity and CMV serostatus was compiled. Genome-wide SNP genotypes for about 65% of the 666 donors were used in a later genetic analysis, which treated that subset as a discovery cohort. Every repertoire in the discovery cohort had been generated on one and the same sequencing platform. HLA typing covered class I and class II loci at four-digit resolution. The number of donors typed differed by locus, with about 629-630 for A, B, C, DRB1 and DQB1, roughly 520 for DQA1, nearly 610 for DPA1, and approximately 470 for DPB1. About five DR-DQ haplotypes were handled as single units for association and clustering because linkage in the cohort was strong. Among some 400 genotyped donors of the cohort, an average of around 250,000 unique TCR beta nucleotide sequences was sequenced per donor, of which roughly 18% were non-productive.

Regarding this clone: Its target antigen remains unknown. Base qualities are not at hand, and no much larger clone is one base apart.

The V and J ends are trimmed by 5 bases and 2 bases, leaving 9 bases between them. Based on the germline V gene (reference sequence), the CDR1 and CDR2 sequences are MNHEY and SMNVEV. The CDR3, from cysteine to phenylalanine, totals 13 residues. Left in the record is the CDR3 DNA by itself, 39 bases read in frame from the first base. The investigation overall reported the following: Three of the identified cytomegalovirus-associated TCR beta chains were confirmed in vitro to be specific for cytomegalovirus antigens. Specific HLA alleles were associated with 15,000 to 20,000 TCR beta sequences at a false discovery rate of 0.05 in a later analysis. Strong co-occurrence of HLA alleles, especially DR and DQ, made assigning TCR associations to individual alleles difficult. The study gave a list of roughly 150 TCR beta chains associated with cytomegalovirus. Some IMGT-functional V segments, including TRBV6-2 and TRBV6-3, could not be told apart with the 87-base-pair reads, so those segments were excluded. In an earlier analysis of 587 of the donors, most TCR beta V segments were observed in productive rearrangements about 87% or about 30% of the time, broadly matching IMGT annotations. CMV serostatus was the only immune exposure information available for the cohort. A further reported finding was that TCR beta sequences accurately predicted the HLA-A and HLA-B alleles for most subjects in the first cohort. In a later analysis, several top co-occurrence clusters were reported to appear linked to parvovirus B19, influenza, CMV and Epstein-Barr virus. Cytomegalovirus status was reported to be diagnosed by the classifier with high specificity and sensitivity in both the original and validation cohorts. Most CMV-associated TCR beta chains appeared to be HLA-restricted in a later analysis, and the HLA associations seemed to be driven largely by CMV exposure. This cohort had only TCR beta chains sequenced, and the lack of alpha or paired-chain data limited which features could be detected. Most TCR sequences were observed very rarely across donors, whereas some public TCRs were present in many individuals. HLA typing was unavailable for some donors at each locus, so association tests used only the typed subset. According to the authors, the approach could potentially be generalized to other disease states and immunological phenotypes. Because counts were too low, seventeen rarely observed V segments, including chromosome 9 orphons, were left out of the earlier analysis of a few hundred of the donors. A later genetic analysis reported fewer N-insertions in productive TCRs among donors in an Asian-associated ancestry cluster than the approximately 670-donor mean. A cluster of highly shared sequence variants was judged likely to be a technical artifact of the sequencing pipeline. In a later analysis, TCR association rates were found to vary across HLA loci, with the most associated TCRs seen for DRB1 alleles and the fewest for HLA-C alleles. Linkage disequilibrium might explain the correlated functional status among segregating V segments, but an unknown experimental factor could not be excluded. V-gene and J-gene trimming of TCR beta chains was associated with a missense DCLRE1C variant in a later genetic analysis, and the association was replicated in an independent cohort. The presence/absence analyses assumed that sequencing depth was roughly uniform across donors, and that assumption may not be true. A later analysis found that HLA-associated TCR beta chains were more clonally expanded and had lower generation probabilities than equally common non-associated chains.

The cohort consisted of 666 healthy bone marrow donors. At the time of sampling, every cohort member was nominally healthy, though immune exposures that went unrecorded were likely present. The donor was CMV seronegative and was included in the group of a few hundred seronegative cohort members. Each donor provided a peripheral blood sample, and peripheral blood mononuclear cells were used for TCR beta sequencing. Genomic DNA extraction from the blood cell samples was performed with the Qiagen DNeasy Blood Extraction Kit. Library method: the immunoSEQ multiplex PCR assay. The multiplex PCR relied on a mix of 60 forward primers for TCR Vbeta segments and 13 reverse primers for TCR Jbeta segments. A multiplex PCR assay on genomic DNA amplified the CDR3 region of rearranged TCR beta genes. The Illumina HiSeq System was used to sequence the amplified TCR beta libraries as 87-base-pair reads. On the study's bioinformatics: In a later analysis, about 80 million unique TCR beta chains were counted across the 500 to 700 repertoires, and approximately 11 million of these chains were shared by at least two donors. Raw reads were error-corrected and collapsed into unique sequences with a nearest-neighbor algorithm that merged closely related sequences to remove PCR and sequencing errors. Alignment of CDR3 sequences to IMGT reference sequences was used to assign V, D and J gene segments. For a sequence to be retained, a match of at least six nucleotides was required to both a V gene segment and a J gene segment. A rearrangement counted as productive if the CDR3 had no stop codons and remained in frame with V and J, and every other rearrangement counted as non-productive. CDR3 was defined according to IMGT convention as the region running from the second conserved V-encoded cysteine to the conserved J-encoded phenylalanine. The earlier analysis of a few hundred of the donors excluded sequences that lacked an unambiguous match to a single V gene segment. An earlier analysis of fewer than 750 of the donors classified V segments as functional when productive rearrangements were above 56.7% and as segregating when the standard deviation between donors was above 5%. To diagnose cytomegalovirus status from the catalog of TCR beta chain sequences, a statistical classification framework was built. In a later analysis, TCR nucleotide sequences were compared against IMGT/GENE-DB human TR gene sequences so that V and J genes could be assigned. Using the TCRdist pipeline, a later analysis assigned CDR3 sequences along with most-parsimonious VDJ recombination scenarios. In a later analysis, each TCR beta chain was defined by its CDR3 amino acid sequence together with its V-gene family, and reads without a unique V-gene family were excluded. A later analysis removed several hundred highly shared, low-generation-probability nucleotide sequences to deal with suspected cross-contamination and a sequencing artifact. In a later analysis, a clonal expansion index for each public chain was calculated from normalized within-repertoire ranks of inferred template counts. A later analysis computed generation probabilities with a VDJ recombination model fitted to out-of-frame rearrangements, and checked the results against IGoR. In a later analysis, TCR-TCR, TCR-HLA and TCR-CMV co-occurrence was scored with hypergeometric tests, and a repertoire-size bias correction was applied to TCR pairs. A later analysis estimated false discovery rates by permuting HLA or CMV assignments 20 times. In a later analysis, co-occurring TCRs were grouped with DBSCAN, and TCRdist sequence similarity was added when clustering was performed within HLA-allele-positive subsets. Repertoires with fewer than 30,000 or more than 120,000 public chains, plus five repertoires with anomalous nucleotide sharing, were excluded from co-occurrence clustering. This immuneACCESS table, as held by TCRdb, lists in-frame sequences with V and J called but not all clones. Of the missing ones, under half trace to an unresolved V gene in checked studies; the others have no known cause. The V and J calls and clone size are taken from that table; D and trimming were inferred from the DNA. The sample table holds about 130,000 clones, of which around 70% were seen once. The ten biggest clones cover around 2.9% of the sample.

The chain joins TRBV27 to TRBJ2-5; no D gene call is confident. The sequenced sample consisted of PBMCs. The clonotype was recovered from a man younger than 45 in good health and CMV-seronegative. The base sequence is TGTGCCAGCAGTCCTAGACGGCAAGAGACCCAGTACTTC. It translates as CASSPRRQETQYF.